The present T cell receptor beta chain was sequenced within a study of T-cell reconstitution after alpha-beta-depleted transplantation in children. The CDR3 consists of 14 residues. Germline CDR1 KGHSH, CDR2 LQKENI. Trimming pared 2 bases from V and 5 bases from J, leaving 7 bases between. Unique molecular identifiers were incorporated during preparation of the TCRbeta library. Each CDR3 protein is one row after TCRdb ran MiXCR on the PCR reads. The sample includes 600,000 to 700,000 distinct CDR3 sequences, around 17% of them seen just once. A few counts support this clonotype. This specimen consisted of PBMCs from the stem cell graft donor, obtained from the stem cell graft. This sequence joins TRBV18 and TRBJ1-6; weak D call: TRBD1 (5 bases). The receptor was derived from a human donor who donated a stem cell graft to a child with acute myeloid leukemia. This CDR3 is CASSPRGDNSPLHF. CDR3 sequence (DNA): TGTGCCAGCTCACCAAGAGGGGATAATTCACCCCTCCACTTT.